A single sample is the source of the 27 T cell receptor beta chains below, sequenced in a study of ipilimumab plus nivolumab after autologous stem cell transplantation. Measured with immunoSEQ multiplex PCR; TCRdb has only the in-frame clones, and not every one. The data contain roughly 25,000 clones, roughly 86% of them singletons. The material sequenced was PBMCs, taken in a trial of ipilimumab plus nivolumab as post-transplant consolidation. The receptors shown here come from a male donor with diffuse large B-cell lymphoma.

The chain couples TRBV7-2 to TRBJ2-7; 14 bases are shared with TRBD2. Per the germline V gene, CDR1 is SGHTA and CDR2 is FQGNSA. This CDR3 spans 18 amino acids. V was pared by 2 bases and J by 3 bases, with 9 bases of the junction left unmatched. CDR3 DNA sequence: TGTGCCAGCAGCTTATTAGGACTAGCGGGGGGCCTTTACTACGAGCAGTACTTC. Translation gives CASSLLGLAGGLYYEQYF.

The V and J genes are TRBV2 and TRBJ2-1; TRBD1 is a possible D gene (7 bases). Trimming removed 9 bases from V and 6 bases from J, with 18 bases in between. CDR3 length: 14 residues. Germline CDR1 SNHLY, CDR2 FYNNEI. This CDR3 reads CARSGGKGINEQFF. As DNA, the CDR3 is TGTGCCAGATCAGGGGGGAAGGGCATCAATGAGCAGTTCTTC.

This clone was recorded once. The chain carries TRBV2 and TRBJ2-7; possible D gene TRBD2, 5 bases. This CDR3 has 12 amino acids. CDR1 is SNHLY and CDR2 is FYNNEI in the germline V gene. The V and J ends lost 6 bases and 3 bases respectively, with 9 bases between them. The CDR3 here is CASSLDFYEQYF. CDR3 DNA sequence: TGTGCCAGCAGCTTGGACTTCTACGAGCAGTACTTC.

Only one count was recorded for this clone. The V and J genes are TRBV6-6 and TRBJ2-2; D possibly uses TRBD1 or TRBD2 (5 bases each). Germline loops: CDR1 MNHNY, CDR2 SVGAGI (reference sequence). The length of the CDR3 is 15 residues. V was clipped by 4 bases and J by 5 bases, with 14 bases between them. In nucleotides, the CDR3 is TGTGCCAGCAGTTCCCTTGGGGGAGTGACCGGGGAGCTGTTTTTT. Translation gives CASSSLGGVTGELFF.

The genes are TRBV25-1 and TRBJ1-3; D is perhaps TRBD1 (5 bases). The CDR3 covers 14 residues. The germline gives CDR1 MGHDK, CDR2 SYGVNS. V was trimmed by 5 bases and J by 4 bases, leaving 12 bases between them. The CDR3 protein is CASSPPGKGNTIYF. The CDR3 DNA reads TGTGCCAGCAGTCCGCCAGGGAAAGGAAACACCATATATTTT.

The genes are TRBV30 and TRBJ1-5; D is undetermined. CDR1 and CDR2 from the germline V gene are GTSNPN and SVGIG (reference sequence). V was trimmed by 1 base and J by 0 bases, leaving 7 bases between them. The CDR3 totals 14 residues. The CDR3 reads CAWSGSDSNQPQHF. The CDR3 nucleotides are TGTGCCTGGAGTGGCAGCGATAGCAATCAGCCCCAGCATTTT. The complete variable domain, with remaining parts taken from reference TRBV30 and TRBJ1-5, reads SQTIHQWPATLVQPVGSPLSLECTVEGTSNPNLYWYRQAAGRGLQLLFYSVGIGQISSEVPQNLSASRPQDRQFILSSKKLLLSDSGFYLCAWSGSDSNQPQHFGDGTRLSIL.

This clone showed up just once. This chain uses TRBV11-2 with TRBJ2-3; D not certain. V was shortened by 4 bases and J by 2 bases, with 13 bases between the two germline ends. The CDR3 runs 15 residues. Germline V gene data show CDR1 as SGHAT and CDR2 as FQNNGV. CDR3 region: CASSSHGADTDTQYF. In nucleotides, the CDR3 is TGTGCCAGCAGCTCCCATGGTGCCGACACAGATACGCAGTATTTT.

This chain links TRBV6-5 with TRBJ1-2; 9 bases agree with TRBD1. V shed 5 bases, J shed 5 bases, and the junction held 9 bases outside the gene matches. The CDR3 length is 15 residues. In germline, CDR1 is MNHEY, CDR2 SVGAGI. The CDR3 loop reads CASSPTGGAGYGYTF. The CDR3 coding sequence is TGTGCCAGCAGTCCCACAGGGGGCGCCGGGTATGGCTACACCTTC.

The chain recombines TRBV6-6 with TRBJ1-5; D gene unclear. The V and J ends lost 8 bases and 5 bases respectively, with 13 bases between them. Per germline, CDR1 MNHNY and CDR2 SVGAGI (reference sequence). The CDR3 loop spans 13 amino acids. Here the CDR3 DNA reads TGTGCCAGCGTCCGCGGGGAGGATCAGCCCCAGCATTTT. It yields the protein CASVRGEDQPQHF.

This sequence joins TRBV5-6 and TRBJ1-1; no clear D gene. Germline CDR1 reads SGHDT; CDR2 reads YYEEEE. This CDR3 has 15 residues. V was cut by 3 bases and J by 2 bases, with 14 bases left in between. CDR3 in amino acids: CASSSYAGRNTEAFF. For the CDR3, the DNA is TGTGCCAGCAGCTCCTACGCTGGCCGCAACACTGAAGCTTTCTTT.

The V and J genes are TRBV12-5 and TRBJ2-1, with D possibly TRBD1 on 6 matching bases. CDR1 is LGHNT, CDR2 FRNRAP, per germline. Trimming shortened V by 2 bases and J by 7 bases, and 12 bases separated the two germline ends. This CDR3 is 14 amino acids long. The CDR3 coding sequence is TGTGCTAGTGGTTTGATACAGGGCCAGAATGAGCAGTTCTTC. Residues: CASGLIQGQNEQFF.

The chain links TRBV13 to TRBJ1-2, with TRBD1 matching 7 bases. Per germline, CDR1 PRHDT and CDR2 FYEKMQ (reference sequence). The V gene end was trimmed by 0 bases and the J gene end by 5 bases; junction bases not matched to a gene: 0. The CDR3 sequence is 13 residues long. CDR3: CASSLGGQYGYTF. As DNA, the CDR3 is TGTGCCAGCAGCTTAGGGGGACAGTATGGCTACACCTTC. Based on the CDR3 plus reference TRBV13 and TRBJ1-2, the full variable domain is AAGVIQSPRHLIKEKRETATLKCYPIPRHDTVYWYQQGPGQDPQFLISFYEKMQSDKGSIPDRFSAQQFSDYHSELNMSSLELGDSALYFCASSLGGQYGYTFGSGTRLTVV.

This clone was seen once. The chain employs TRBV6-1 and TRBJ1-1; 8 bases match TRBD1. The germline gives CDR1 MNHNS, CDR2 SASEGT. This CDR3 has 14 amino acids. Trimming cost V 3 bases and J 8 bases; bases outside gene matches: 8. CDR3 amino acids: CASSEDRVSVEAFF. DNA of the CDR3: TGTGCCAGCAGTGAGGACAGGGTGAGTGTGGAAGCTTTCTTT.

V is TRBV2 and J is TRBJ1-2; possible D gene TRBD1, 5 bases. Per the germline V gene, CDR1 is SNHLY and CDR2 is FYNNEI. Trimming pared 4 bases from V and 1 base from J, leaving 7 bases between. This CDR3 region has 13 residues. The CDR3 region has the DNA TGTGCCAGCAGTGCCGGGGGTAACTATGGCTACACCTTC. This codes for CASSAGGNYGYTF.

The CDR3 bases are TGTGCCAGCAGTGACGGCCTGGAGGATACGCAGTATTTT. As protein: CASSDGLEDTQYF. The chain combines TRBV6-1 with TRBJ2-3, with D hard to call. CDR1 is MNHNS and CDR2 is SASEGT in the germline V gene. V shed 3 bases and J shed 6 bases, with 10 bases lying between them. CDR3 length: 13 amino acids.

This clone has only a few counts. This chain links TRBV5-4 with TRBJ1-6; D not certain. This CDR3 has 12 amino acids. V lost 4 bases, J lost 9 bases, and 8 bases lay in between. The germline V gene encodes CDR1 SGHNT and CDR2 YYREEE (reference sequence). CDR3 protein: CASSKGGSPLHF. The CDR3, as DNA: TGTGCCAGCAGCAAAGGCGGTTCACCCCTCCACTTT.

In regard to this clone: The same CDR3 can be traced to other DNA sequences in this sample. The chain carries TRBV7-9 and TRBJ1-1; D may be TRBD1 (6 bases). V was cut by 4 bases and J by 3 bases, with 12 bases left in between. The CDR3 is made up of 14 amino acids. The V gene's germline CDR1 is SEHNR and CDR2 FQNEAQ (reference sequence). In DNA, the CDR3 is TGTGCCAGCAGCTCGGGAGGGGGGTACACTGAAGCTTTCTTT. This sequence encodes CASSSGGGYTEAFF.

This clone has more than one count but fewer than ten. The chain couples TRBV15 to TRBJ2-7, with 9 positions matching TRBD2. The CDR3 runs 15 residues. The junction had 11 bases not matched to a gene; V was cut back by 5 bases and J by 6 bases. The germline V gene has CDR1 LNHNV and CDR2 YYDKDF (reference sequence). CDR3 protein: CATSPGGLAPLEQYF. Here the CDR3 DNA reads TGTGCCACCAGCCCCGGGGGACTAGCCCCACTCGAGCAGTACTTC. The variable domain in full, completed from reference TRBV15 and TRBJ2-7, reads DAMVIQNPRYQVTQFGKPVTLSCSQTLNHNVMYWYQQKSSQAPKLLFHYYDKDFNNEADTPDNFQSRRPNTSFCFLDIRSPGLGDTAMYLCATSPGGLAPLEQYFGPGTRLTVT.

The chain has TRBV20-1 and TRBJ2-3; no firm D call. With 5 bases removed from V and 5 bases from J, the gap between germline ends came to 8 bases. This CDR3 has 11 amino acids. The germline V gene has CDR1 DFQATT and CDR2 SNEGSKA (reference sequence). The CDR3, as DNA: TGCAGTGCTGACGGCGGAGATACGCAGTATTTT. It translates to CSADGGDTQYF.

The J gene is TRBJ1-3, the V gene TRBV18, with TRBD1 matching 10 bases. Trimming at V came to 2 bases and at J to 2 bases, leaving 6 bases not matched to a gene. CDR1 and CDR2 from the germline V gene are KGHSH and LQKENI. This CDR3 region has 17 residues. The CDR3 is CASSPRSTGGPGNTIYF. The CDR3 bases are TGTGCCAGCTCACCAAGATCGACAGGGGGCCCTGGAAACACCATATATTTT.

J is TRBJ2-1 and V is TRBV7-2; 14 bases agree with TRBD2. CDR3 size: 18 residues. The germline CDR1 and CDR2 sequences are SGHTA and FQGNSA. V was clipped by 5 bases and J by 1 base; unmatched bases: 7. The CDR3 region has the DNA TGTGCCAGCAGCACAAAGACTAGCGGGGGGGTATCCTACAATGAGCAGTTCTTC. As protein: CASSTKTSGGVSYNEQFF.

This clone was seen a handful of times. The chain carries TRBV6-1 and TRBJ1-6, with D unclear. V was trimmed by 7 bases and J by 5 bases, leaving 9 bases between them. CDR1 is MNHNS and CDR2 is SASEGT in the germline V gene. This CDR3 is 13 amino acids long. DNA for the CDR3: TGTGCCAGCAAAAGGGTCGATAATTCACCCCTCCACTTT. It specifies CASKRVDNSPLHF.

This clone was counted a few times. CDR3 nucleotide sequence: TGTGCCAGCAGCAGGGATGGGAACACTGAAGCTTTCTTT. As protein: CASSRDGNTEAFF. The chain recombines TRBV2 with TRBJ1-1; maybe TRBD1 (5 bases). The CDR3 is made up of 13 amino acids. Deletions cut 6 bases from V and 1 base from J, with 9 bases between. Germline loops: CDR1 SNHLY, CDR2 FYNNEI.

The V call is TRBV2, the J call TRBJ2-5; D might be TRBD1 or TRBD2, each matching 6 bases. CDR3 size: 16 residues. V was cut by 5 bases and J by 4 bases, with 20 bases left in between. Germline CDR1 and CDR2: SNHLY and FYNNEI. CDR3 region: CASSLPGASEGETQYF. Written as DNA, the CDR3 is TGTGCCAGCAGTCTCCCGGGGGCTAGCGAAGGAGAGACCCAGTACTTC.

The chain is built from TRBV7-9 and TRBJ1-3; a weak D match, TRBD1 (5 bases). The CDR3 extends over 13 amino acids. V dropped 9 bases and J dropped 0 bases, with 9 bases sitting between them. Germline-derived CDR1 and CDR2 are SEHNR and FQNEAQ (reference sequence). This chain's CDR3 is CARGPSSGNTIYF. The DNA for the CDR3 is TGTGCCAGGGGACCGAGCTCTGGAAACACCATATATTTT.

The CDR3 sequence is CASSLRGNSNEQFF. In DNA form, the CDR3 reads TGTGCCAGCAGCCTACGGGGGAATAGCAATGAGCAGTTCTTC. V is TRBV11-3 and J is TRBJ2-1; D possibly corresponds to TRBD2 (6 bases). V was shortened by 5 bases and J by 6 bases, with 14 bases between the two germline ends. This CDR3 spans 14 amino acids. Germline CDR1 is SGHNT and CDR2 is YENEEA.

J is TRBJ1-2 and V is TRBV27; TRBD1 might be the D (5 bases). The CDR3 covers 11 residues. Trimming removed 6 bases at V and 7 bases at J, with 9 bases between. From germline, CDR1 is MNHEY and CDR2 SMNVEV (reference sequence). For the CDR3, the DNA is TGTGCCAGCAGCCCAGGGTTTGGCTACACCTTC. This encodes CASSPGFGYTF.